The present TCR beta chain was sequenced within a study of control samples from healthy donors and cancer patients. V gave up 7 bases and J gave up 4 bases, with 7 bases separating them. CDR1 and CDR2 from the germline V gene are LNHDA and SQIVND (reference sequence). CDR3 length equals 11 residues. Here immunoSEQ multiplex PCR was the method, and the copy in TCRdb shows in-frame clones only, minus some. The data show about 89,000 clones, approximately 81% seen once. The V gene is TRBV19, the J gene TRBJ1-1; D might be TRBD1 (5 bases). This TCR was sampled from a woman between 40 and 50 years old in good health. Specimen: blood. CDR3 residues: CASNQGTEAFF. The CDR3, as DNA: TGTGCCAGTAACCAGGGCACTGAAGCTTTCTTT.